Below are 21 T cell receptor beta chains sequenced from a single sample in a study of regulatory T cells in long-lasting Graves disease. Building of the TCR beta libraries involved iRepertoire HTBI primers and Arm-PCR of CDR3 regions. From the multiplex PCR reads, TCRdb called clonotypes with MiXCR, one entry per CDR3 protein. The table shows around 250,000 distinct CDR3 sequences, with just over 20% occurring only once. As to time point: newly diagnosed GD, antithyroid drugs for less than 3 months. Generation of the TCR library employed RNA extracted from PBMCs. The specimen comprised peripheral blood mononuclear cells (PBMCs), sampled at new diagnosis, from a patient treated with antithyroid drugs. The receptors were sampled from a female donor with Graves disease.

Comments on this clonotype: This clone may be a read error of a much larger clone one base away. The chain couples TRBV6-5 to TRBJ2-1; no clear D gene. The CDR3 contains 15 residues. Germline CDR1 reads MNHEY; CDR2 reads SVGAGI. Between the trimmed V and J ends, which lost 0 bases and 4 bases, there was a span of 10 bases. The CDR3 nucleotides read TGTGCCAGCAGTTACTCGATTCCCTCGTACAATGAGCAGTTCTTC. As protein: CASSYSIPSYNEQFF.

This clonotype has only a few counts. This sequence joins TRBV6-1 and TRBJ1-3; D is possibly TRBD1 (5 bases). CDR3 length equals 15 residues. Trimming took 6 bases from V and 1 from J, leaving 13 bases between them. Germline CDR1 reads MNHNS; CDR2 reads SASEGT. CDR3 nucleotide sequence: TGTGCCAGCAGCATGAACGGGGGTTCTGGAAACACCATATATTTT. Protein product: CASSMNGGSGNTIYF.

This clonotype showed up many times. The chain links TRBV5-5 to TRBJ1-5; D may be TRBD1 (6 bases). V lost 4 bases and J lost 4, with 12 bases in between. The CDR3 is 14 residues long. Looked up from germline, CDR1 is SGHKS and CDR2 is YYEKEE (reference sequence). The DNA for the CDR3 is TGTGCCAGCAGCCGCAACGACAGGAATCAGCCCCAGCATTTT. The encoded protein is CASSRNDRNQPQHF.

This clonotype was detected only once. This may stem from a read error, because a much larger clone lies one nucleotide away. The rearrangement uses TRBV10-2 and TRBJ2-1; D is unclear. Germline V gene lookup returns CDR1 WSHSY and CDR2 SAAADI. CDR3 length equals 15 residues. V was shortened by 0 bases and J by 10 bases, with 16 bases between the two germline ends. The CDR3 sequence is CASSESVSNSYEQFF. The CDR3 DNA is TGCGCCAGCAGTGAGTCCGTCTCCAACTCCTACGAGCAGTTCTTC.

This clonotype was seen more than once but under ten times. A read error may explain this, as a much larger clone is one base away. The CDR3 nucleotides are TGTGCCAGCAGCTTAGGGGGGATAGGTCGTGGCTACACCTTC. Amino acid sequence: CASSLGGIGRGYTF. The chain couples TRBV7-2 to TRBJ1-2; D perhaps matches TRBD1 (5 bases). Germline V gene data show CDR1 as SGHTA and CDR2 as FQGNSA. The germline V and J ends were trimmed by 1 base and 7 bases, with 13 bases remaining between them. This CDR3 comprises 14 residues.

As regards this clonotype: A much more abundant neighbour one base away suggests this may be a read error. This chain links TRBV6-1 with TRBJ1-1; D is unclear. In germline, CDR1 is MNHNS, CDR2 SASEGT. This CDR3 is 15 amino acids long. This chain's CDR3 is CASRRRTGDNTEASF. The CDR3 bases are TGTGCCAGCAGACGACGGACTGGGGATAACACTGAAGCTTCCTTT.

This clonotype was seen many times. This chain uses TRBV11-2 with TRBJ1-6, with a weak D call TRBD1 (6 bases). CDR3 length: 15 amino acids. The germline gives CDR1 SGHAT, CDR2 FQNNGV. Trimming removed 5 bases from V and 7 bases from J, with 15 bases in between. The CDR3 nucleotides are TGTGCCAGCAGCGCCGTCGGGGGCGCAAATTCACCCCTCCACTTT. Amino acid sequence: CASSAVGGANSPLHF. The entire variable domain, with the rest obtained from reference TRBV11-2 and TRBJ1-6, is as follows: EAGVAQSPRYKIIEKRQSVAFWCNPISGHATLYWYQQILGQGPKLLIQFQNNGVVDDSQLPKDRFSAERLKGVDSTLKIQPAKLEDSAVYLCASSAVGGANSPLHFGNGTRLTVT.

This clonotype occurred many times. The chain is built from TRBV20-1 and TRBJ1-1, with D hard to call. This CDR3 contains 11 residues. The germline CDR1 and CDR2 sequences are DFQATT and SNEGSKA (reference sequence). V was pared by 6 bases and J by 1 base, with 6 bases between. CDR3 nucleotides: TGCAGTGCGTCCAGGAACACTGAAGCTTTCTTT. Encoded protein: CSASRNTEAFF.

This clonotype was detected many times. The chain has TRBV5-1 and TRBJ2-5; 8 bases are shared with TRBD2. Trimming took 0 bases from V and 3 from J; bases not matched to a gene: 4. The germline V gene encodes CDR1 SGHRS and CDR2 YFSETQ. The CDR3 loop spans 15 amino acids. The CDR3 here is CASSLGGGREETQYF. The CDR3 DNA follows: TGCGCCAGCAGCTTGGGCGGGGGGCGTGAAGAGACCCAGTACTTC.

This clonotype has a count of ten or more. The chain links TRBV28 to TRBJ2-1, with D perhaps TRBD1 or TRBD2 (5 bases each). The CDR3 sequence is 15 residues long. Germline CDR1 is MDHEN and CDR2 is SYDVKM. Trimming stripped 1 base from V and 6 bases from J, with 13 bases between. The CDR3 spells CASSLLGVLFNEQFF. As DNA, the CDR3 is TGTGCCAGCAGTTTATTGGGGGTTTTATTCAATGAGCAGTTCTTC.

At least ten counts were recorded for this clonotype. The rearrangement joins TRBV7-2 to TRBJ2-7; perhaps TRBD1 as D (5 bases). Germline CDR1 is SGHTA and CDR2 is FQGNSA. The V gene lost 5 bases and the J gene lost 5 bases, with 10 bases spanning the gap. CDR3 length: 12 amino acids. CDR3: CASSKGLDEQYF. CDR3 coding DNA: TGTGCCAGCAGCAAGGGGTTGGACGAGCAGTACTTC.

This clonotype was found many times. This sequence joins TRBV10-3 and TRBJ2-7; D possibly corresponds to TRBD2 (5 bases). The CDR3 runs 13 residues. CDR1 is ENHRY and CDR2 is SYGVKD in the germline V gene. The V end was cut by 4 bases, the J end by 4 bases, with 11 bases between. CDR3 protein: CAISGGSDYEQYF. CDR3 nucleotide sequence: TGTGCCATCAGTGGAGGTAGCGATTACGAGCAGTACTTC.

The rearrangement joins TRBV27 to TRBJ2-7; D is tentatively TRBD1 or TRBD2 (5 bases each). CDR3 length: 14 residues. The V end was cut by 6 bases, the J end by 4 bases, with 16 bases between. Germline CDR1 reads MNHEY; CDR2 reads SMNVEV (reference sequence). CDR3 sequence reads: CASSPGRAGYEQYF. CDR3 coding DNA: TGTGCCAGCAGCCCGGGACGAGCCGGGTACGAGCAGTACTTC.

The sample holds many counts of this clonotype. This chain connects TRBV28 to TRBJ2-4, with D possibly being TRBD1 (6 bases). Germline lookup yields CDR1 MDHEN and CDR2 SYDVKM. The CDR3 contains 14 residues. V lost 6 bases and J 9 bases, leaving 18 bases between the germline ends. The CDR3 nucleotides read TGTGCCAGCAGCAGGGGTTCTAGAGAGGTCATTCAGTACTTC. Its protein product is CASSRGSREVIQYF.

This clonotype was observed many times. The V gene is TRBV12-3 or TRBV12-4, the J gene TRBJ1-2; a possible D gene is TRBD1 (5 bases). The ends were cut back, 4 bases at V and 8 bases at J, with 14 bases in the middle. The length of the CDR3 is 13 residues. The CDR3, as DNA: TGTGCCAGCAGTTCCCAGGGTGTTGGAGGCTACACCTTC. It yields the protein CASSSQGVGGYTF.

This clonotype was observed many times. The V and J genes are TRBV18 and TRBJ1-4, with 7 nucleotides matching TRBD1. J was trimmed by 4 bases and V by 4 bases; bases with no gene match: 6. CDR1 is KGHSH, CDR2 LQKENI, per germline. The length of the CDR3 is 15 residues. The DNA for the CDR3 is TGTGCCAGCTCACGCCTCAGGGGGATTAATGAAAAACTGTTTTTT. Protein product: CASSRLRGINEKLFF.

In its sample, this clonotype was seen many times. This chain links TRBV7-9 with TRBJ2-1; perhaps D is TRBD1 or TRBD2 (6 bases each). Trimming left V 1 base short and J 0 bases short, with 22 bases between. Germline loops: CDR1 SEHNR, CDR2 FQNEAQ (reference sequence). The CDR3 sequence is 20 residues long. The CDR3 DNA reads TGTGCCAGCAGCTTAGTGGGGGGCAATCTAGGACTGAGCTCCTACAATGAGCAGTTCTTC. Its protein is CASSLVGGNLGLSSYNEQFF. The full variable domain, in which reference TRBV7-9 and TRBJ2-1 provide the parts outside the CDR3, is DTGVSQNPRHKITKRGQNVTFRCDPISEHNRLYWYRQTLGQGPEFLTYFQNEAQLEKSRLLSDRFSAERPKGSFSTLEIQRTEQGDSAMYLCASSLVGGNLGLSSYNEQFFGPGTRLTVL.

The sample holds one count of this clonotype. CDR3 nucleotide sequence: TGTGCCACCAGTGACCCCATGGACTATGGCTACACCTTC. This sequence encodes CATSDPMDYGYTF. The chain combines TRBV24-1 with TRBJ1-2; D gene ambiguous. The V and J ends lost 4 bases and 3 bases respectively, with 8 bases between them. The CDR3 sequence is 13 residues long. Per germline, CDR1 KGHDR and CDR2 SFDVKD.

This clonotype has a count of ten or more. The chain has TRBV5-5 and TRBJ2-5; D is unresolved. Trimming shortened V by 2 bases and J by 4 bases, and 9 bases separated the two germline ends. Germline values: CDR1 SGHKS, CDR2 YYEKEE (reference sequence). This CDR3 has 13 amino acids. In nucleotides, the CDR3 is TGTGCCAGCAGCTTCATTATGTCAGAGACCCAGTACTTC. This encodes CASSFIMSETQYF.

The CDR3 sequence: CASRGTATNEKLFF. The CDR3 DNA is TGTGCCAGCAGGGGAACTGCAACTAATGAAAAACTGTTTTTT. This chain joins TRBV6-2 or TRBV6-3 and TRBJ1-4; D gene ambiguous. CDR1 and CDR2 from the germline V gene are MNHEY and SVGEGT. This CDR3 is built from 14 residues. Between the trimmed V and J ends, which lost 6 bases and 0 bases, there was a span of 8 bases.

This clonotype has a count of ten or more. The chain links TRBV29-1 to TRBJ2-1; TRBD2 aligns across 8 bases. Germline V gene data show CDR1 as SQVTM and CDR2 as ANQGSEA. The CDR3 extends over 18 amino acids. Trimming cost V 3 bases and J 10 bases; bases outside gene matches: 23. The CDR3 nucleotides are TGCAGCGTTGATAGTGGGTTTGGATCGGGACTAGTAGGAAAGGAGCAGTTCTTC. Translated, it gives CSVDSGFGSGLVGKEQFF.